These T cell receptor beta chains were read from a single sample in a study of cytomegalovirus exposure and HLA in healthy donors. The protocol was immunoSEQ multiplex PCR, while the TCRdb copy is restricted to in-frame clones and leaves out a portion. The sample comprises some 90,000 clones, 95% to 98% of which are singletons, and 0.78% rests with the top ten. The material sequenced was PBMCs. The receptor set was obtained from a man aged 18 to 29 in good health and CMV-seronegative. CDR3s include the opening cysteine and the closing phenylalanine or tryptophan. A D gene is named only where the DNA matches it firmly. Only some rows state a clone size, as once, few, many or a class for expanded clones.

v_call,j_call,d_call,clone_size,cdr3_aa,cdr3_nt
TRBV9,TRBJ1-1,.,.,CASSSTTGTEAFF,TGTGCCAGCAGCAGCACCACAGGGACTGAAGCTTTCTTT
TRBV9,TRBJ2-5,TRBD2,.,CASSRSGSETQYF,TGTGCCAGCAGCCGTAGCGGGAGTGAGACCCAGTACTTC
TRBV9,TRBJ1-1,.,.,CASSGPGGTEAFF,TGTGCCAGCAGCGGGCCGGGAGGCACTGAAGCTTTCTTT
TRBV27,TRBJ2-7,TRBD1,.,CASSFTSPGTGGEHYYEQYF,TGTGCCAGCAGTTTCACGAGTCCCGGGACAGGGGGCGAACACTACTACGAGCAGTACTTC
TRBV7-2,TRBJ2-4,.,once,CASSLSRGDIQYF,TGTGCCAGCAGCTTATCCAGGGGAGACATTCAGTACTTC
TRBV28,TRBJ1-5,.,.,CASTKGGFSNQPQHF,TGTGCCAGCACCAAAGGCGGGTTTAGCAATCAGCCCCAGCATTTT
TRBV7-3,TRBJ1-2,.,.,CASSSKFYGYTF,TGTGCCAGCAGCTCTAAGTTCTATGGCTACACCTTC
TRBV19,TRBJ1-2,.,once,CASSIGGIYGGYTF,TGTGCCAGTAGTATTGGAGGGATTTACGGTGGCTACACCTTC
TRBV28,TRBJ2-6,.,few,CASSFEHSGANVLTF,TGTGCCAGCAGTTTTGAGCACTCTGGGGCCAACGTCCTGACTTTC
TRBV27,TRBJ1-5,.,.,CASSFLGGTRYSNQPQHF,TGTGCCAGCAGTTTTTTGGGGGGGACGAGATATAGCAATCAGCCCCAGCATTTT